The next 20 T cell receptor beta chains were all read from a single sample in a study of shared clonotypes between healthy human individuals. Naive CD8 cells comprised CD45RO-negative, CCR7-positively selected cells, excluding terminally differentiated effector memory CD45RA+ cells. Generated by immunoSEQ multiplex PCR, the TCRdb table keeps only in-frame clones and is missing some. The table shows 1.5 million to 2.5 million clones, with 85% to 95% occurring only once. The sequencing sample was made of naive CD8+ T cells sorted from blood. These receptors originate from a young man in good health.

This chain joins TRBV6-5 and TRBJ2-1, with a weak D call TRBD1 (6 bases). Germline assignment: CDR1 MNHEY and CDR2 SVGAGI. Trimming cost V 6 bases and J 8 bases, with 20 bases left between them. The CDR3 is 15 residues long. The chain's CDR3 is CASRPTGQLRDEQFF. The CDR3, as DNA: TGTGCCAGCAGGCCTACGGGACAACTGAGGGATGAGCAGTTCTTC.

The chain has TRBV5-1 and TRBJ2-3; D is undetermined. The CDR3 has 14 residues. Germline V lookup: CDR1 SGHRS, CDR2 YFSETQ. V gave up 7 bases and J gave up 2 bases, with 14 bases separating them. The CDR3 nucleotides read TGCGCCAGCCGCGGTCTTCTAGTCACAGATACGCAGTATTTT. Protein sequence: CASRGLLVTDTQYF.

The chain joins TRBV5-6 to TRBJ1-3; D gene ambiguous. The germline V gene encodes CDR1 SGHDT and CDR2 YYEEEE. This CDR3 contains 16 residues. V shed 1 base and J shed 0 bases, with 11 bases lying between them. CDR3 nucleotide sequence: TGTGCCAGCAGCTTGTGGGGAGGTGGCTCTGGAAACACCATATATTTT. Translating it yields CASSLWGGGSGNTIYF.

About this clone itself: The identical CDR3 is also encoded by other nucleotide sequences in the sample. The chain combines TRBV4-1 with TRBJ2-7; TRBD1 matches at 7 bases. Unmatched junction bases numbered 6, after V lost 4 bases and J lost 3 bases. CDR1 is MGHRA and CDR2 is YSYEKL in the germline V gene. The CDR3 has 14 residues. CDR3 bases: TGCGCCAGCAGCCTCCGGGACAGCAACTACGAGCAGTACTTC. It encodes CASSLRDSNYEQYF.

The CDR3 bases are TGTGCCAGCAGCTCCCCCGGGACTAGCGGGGGCACGAACACCGGGGAGCTGTTTTTT. This encodes CASSSPGTSGGTNTGELFF. V gene TRBV7-9 combines with J gene TRBJ2-2, with 14 bases matching TRBD2. CDR1 SEHNR and CDR2 FQNEAQ come from the germline V gene (reference sequence). CDR3 length equals 19 residues. The V and J ends lost 4 bases and 0 bases, in that order; junction bases with no gene match: 7.

The CDR3 sequence: CASSRRTGDPYEQYF. DNA of the CDR3: TGTGCCAGCAGTCGTCGGACAGGGGACCCCTACGAGCAGTACTTC. This chain joins TRBV6-1 and TRBJ2-7, with 9 bases that match TRBD1. Germline assignment: CDR1 MNHNS and CDR2 SASEGT. The CDR3 has 15 amino acids. With 5 bases clipped from V and 2 bases from J, the junction kept 7 bases outside the gene matches.

The rearrangement links TRBV7-9 to TRBJ2-1; D perhaps matches TRBD2 (5 bases). CDR3 size: 16 residues. V was pared by 4 bases and J by 8 bases, with 21 bases between. In germline, CDR1 is SEHNR, CDR2 FQNEAQ (reference sequence). The chain's CDR3 is CASSSVYVPKADEQFF. CDR3 DNA: TGTGCCAGCAGCTCGGTTTATGTCCCCAAAGCGGATGAGCAGTTCTTC.

The rearrangement joins TRBV29-1 to TRBJ2-1; 7 nucleotides match TRBD1. Germline values: CDR1 SQVTM, CDR2 ANQGSEA. V lost 7 bases, J lost 4 bases, and 13 bases stayed unmatched. The CDR3 contains 15 residues. The CDR3 here is CSAAKTGFGYNEQFF. The CDR3 DNA follows: TGCAGCGCAGCCAAGACAGGGTTTGGATACAATGAGCAGTTCTTC.

As to this clone: The sample carries other DNA sequences with the same CDR3. The chain joins TRBV6-5 to TRBJ2-2; D is undetermined. V dropped 4 bases and J dropped 1 base, with 7 bases sitting between them. Germline assignment: CDR1 MNHEY and CDR2 SVGAGI. The CDR3 length is 14 residues. CDR3 in amino acids: CASSWTENTGELFF. The CDR3 coding sequence is TGTGCCAGCAGTTGGACGGAGAACACCGGGGAGCTGTTTTTT.

The chain joins TRBV7-9 to TRBJ2-5; 9 bases match TRBD1. CDR3 size: 15 residues. The V gene's germline CDR1 is SEHNR and CDR2 FQNEAQ (reference sequence). Germline trimming cut 2 bases from V and 4 bases from J; bases unmatched to any gene: 5. CDR3 protein: CASSLPGTGRETQYF. In nucleotides, the CDR3 is TGTGCCAGCAGCTTACCCGGGACAGGGAGAGAGACCCAGTACTTC.

This chain links TRBV7-9 with TRBJ2-5, with D maybe TRBD1 (6 bases). Trimming took 6 bases from V and 1 from J, leaving 21 bases between them. The germline CDR1 and CDR2 sequences are SEHNR and FQNEAQ (reference sequence). The CDR3 is 17 residues long. The DNA for the CDR3 is TGTGCCAGCAGGGCCGAGGCCTCAGCCAGGGGCCAAGAGACCCAGTACTTC. Encoded protein: CASRAEASARGQETQYF.

This sequence joins TRBV9 and TRBJ1-1, with TRBD1 matching over 7 bases. The CDR3 has 15 amino acids. The junction had 3 bases not matched to a gene; V was cut back by 0 bases and J by 1 base. In germline, CDR1 is SGDLS, CDR2 YYNGEE. CDR3 sequence: CASSVGDRWNTEAFF. CDR3 nucleotides: TGTGCCAGCAGCGTAGGGGACAGATGGAACACTGAAGCTTTCTTT.

The chain combines TRBV27 with TRBJ2-5, with TRBD1 matching over 10 bases. The germline V gene encodes CDR1 MNHEY and CDR2 SMNVEV (reference sequence). Trimming cost V 3 bases and J 5 bases; bases outside gene matches: 9. This CDR3 has 16 amino acids. CDR3 amino acids: CASSFGDRGPVETQYF. CDR3 DNA: TGTGCCAGCAGTTTCGGGGACAGGGGACCGGTGGAGACCCAGTACTTC.

The rearrangement joins TRBV2 to TRBJ1-1; TRBD1 aligns across 11 bases. Trimming removed 6 bases from V and 5 bases from J; junction bases left unmatched: 14. The V gene's germline CDR1 is SNHLY and CDR2 FYNNEI. This CDR3 region has 17 residues. Here the CDR3 reads CASSPGQGAKGETEAFF. The DNA for the CDR3 is TGTGCCAGCAGCCCAGGACAGGGGGCAAAGGGCGAAACTGAAGCTTTCTTT.

A note on this clone: The same CDR3 is also encoded by other DNA sequences in this sample. The chain carries TRBV10-3 and TRBJ2-7, with no clear D. The V and J ends lost 0 bases and 3 bases respectively, with 3 bases between them. CDR1 is ENHRY and CDR2 is SYGVKD in the germline V gene. CDR3 length: 12 amino acids. This CDR3 is CAISESGYEQYF. In DNA form, the CDR3 reads TGTGCCATCAGTGAGTCTGGCTACGAGCAGTACTTC.

This sequence joins TRBV4-1 and TRBJ1-1; D is unclear. The V end lost 4 bases, the J end lost 4 bases, and 13 bases lay between the germline ends. Germline-derived CDR1 and CDR2 are MGHRA and YSYEKL. The length of the CDR3 is 14 residues. The CDR3 here is CASSLFLEGTEAFF. CDR3 nucleotides: TGCGCCAGCAGCCTATTCCTTGAGGGCACTGAAGCTTTCTTT.

The chain joins TRBV7-8 to TRBJ2-2; D is tentatively TRBD1 or TRBD2 (5 bases each). V was pared by 6 bases and J by 4 bases, with 12 bases between. The germline CDR1 and CDR2 sequences are SGHVS and FQNEAQ. The CDR3 is 14 residues long. CDR3 region: CASRRLGGTGELFF. DNA for the CDR3: TGTGCCAGCAGACGCCTTGGGGGCACCGGGGAGCTGTTTTTT.

This chain's CDR3 is CASSLTPLAGGYNEQFF. The DNA for the CDR3 is TGTGCCAGCAGCTTGACCCCTTTGGCGGGAGGGTACAATGAGCAGTTCTTC. The J gene is TRBJ2-1, the V gene TRBV5-4, with 9 bases aligning to TRBD2. The CDR3 sequence is 17 residues long. V lost 1 base and J lost 4; bases outside the gene matches: 9. CDR1 is SGHNT and CDR2 is YYREEE in the germline V gene (reference sequence).

The chain couples TRBV13 to TRBJ2-3; 8 bases agree with TRBD2. Germline-derived CDR1 and CDR2 are PRHDT and FYEKMQ (reference sequence). V trimming: 2 bases; J trimming: 1 base; junction bases outside the gene matches: 2. The CDR3 spans 15 residues. CDR3 coding DNA: TGTGCCAGCAGCTTATGGCGGGAGGGCACAGATACGCAGTATTTT. As protein: CASSLWREGTDTQYF.

V usage is TRBV7-2 and J usage is TRBJ2-7, with TRBD1 identical over 7 bases. CDR1 is SGHTA and CDR2 is FQGNSA in the germline V gene. The CDR3 contains 15 residues. Trimming removed 1 base from V and 1 base from J; junction bases left unmatched: 4. The CDR3 loop is CASSLGARGSYEQYF. In nucleotides, the CDR3 is TGTGCCAGCAGCTTAGGGGCCAGGGGGTCCTACGAGCAGTACTTC.